Following are 27 T cell receptor beta chains from one sample sequenced in a study of CXCR3-negative and CXCR3-positive naive CD8 T cells. Researchers prepared the TRB cDNA libraries using 5' RACE with UMI labels. TCRdb re-called the 5' RACE reads; one entry per CDR3 protein, DNA not given. The sample's table shows tens of thousands of distinct CDR3 sequences. Sequenced material: memory CD8+ T cells from blood. Receptors originate from a human donor in good health. Some clones in this sample may be carry-over from other donors' samples.

The V and J genes are TRBV15 and TRBJ2-1; TCRdb's D gene call, TRBD2, goes unchecked for lack of DNA. Germline V gene sequence: CDR1 LNHNV, CDR2 YYDKDF (reference sequence). The CDR3 is made up of 17 amino acids. The CDR3 sequence: CATSRTGLAGTYNEQFF.

V and J are TRBV7-7 and TRBJ2-2; lacking DNA, the TRBD2 call made by TCRdb goes unchecked. CDR3 size: 15 residues. Germline CDR1 reads SSHAT; CDR2 reads FNYEAQ (reference sequence). The CDR3 loop is CASSLGGVNTGELFF.

The CDR3 sequence is CASSPDRVREQYF. The chain carries TRBV28 and TRBJ2-7; the D gene TCRdb calls, TRBD1, cannot be checked with no DNA. CDR3 length: 13 residues. Germline lookup yields CDR1 MDHEN and CDR2 SYDVKM.

The J gene is TRBJ1-1, the V gene TRBV27. Germline assignment: CDR1 MNHEY and CDR2 SMNVEV (reference sequence). This CDR3 comprises 13 residues. Here the CDR3 reads CASSLEENTEAFF.

This rearrangement joins TRBV7-6 to TRBJ2-1; TCRdb gives TRBD2 as the D gene, but with no DNA this cannot be confirmed. CDR1 SGHVS and CDR2 FNYEAQ come from the germline V gene. The CDR3 is made up of 17 amino acids. The CDR3 loop is CASSEGLAGGLINEQFF.

The chain joins TRBV7-8 to TRBJ1-4; TCRdb's D call of TRBD1 is untestable without DNA. The germline gives CDR1 SGHVS, CDR2 FQNEAQ. The CDR3 length is 16 residues. Here the CDR3 reads CASSPRRGTGDEKLFF.

V and J are TRBV9 and TRBJ2-5; TCRdb gives TRBD2 as the D gene, but with no DNA this cannot be confirmed. Germline V CDR1 and CDR2: SGDLS, YYNGEE. This CDR3 contains 16 residues. CDR3 amino acids: CASSILADRYQETQYF.

The chain has TRBV6-6 and TRBJ2-7; TCRdb picks TRBD2, but there is no DNA to check that call. Germline loops: CDR1 MNHNY, CDR2 SVGAGI (reference sequence). The CDR3 is 16 amino acids. The CDR3 sequence is CASSYSLPGGSYEQYF.

This chain connects TRBV11-1 to TRBJ1-1. CDR3 length equals 14 residues. CDR1 and CDR2 (germline): SGHAT, FQDESV (reference sequence). CDR3 amino acids: CASSLGAGDTEAFF.

The chain carries TRBV25-1 and TRBJ2-5; the D call from TCRdb, TRBD1, cannot be confirmed without DNA. The germline gives CDR1 MGHDK, CDR2 SYGVNS. The CDR3 length is 14 residues. CDR3 sequence: CASRTGTGQETQYF.

The genes are TRBV4-2 and TRBJ2-2; the D call from TCRdb, TRBD2, cannot be confirmed without DNA. The length of the CDR3 is 16 residues. Germline CDR1 reads LGHNA; CDR2 reads YNFKEQ. This chain's CDR3 is CASSQRAGRRTGELFF.

This clonotype is labeled large based on frequency. The V and J genes are TRBV7-2 and TRBJ2-5; TCRdb's D gene call, TRBD2, goes unchecked for lack of DNA. Germline CDR1 SGHTA, CDR2 FQGNSA. CDR3 size: 14 residues. The CDR3 reads CASSPDGQRETQYF.

This clonotype ranks as medium-sized in terms of frequency. The chain couples TRBV19 to TRBJ2-2; the D call of TRBD2 rests on TCRdb alone, since no DNA is present to check it. Germline V gene data show CDR1 as LNHDA and CDR2 as SQIVND (reference sequence). CDR3 length: 13 residues. CDR3 amino acids: CASAIGSTGELFF.

The chain joins TRBV27 to TRBJ2-7; TCRdb's D call, TRBD1, is unchecked because there is no DNA. This CDR3 spans 14 amino acids. Germline V gene lookup returns CDR1 MNHEY and CDR2 SMNVEV (reference sequence). CDR3 protein: CASGQGDLPREQYF.

This rearrangement joins TRBV25-1 to TRBJ2-4; checking the TCRdb D call of TRBD1 is not possible without DNA. Per germline, CDR1 MGHDK and CDR2 SYGVNS. The CDR3 is 20 residues long. CDR3 protein: CASSELPGQGASVTKNIQYF.

The chain is built from TRBV12-3 or TRBV12-4 and TRBJ1-2. The CDR3 is 15 residues long. This chain's CDR3 is CASSLIVTDPYGYTF.

CDR3 residues: CASSHTAGGQETQYF. V usage is TRBV3-1 and J usage is TRBJ2-5; the TCRdb D gene call, TRBD2, has no DNA to confirm it. CDR1 and CDR2 from the germline V gene are LGHDT and YNNKEL (reference sequence). This CDR3 is 15 amino acids long.

The J gene is TRBJ2-7, the V gene TRBV4-2. Germline CDR1 is LGHNA and CDR2 is YNFKEQ. The CDR3 consists of 14 residues. The CDR3 protein is CASSQGGYSYEQYF.

The genes are TRBV20-1 and TRBJ2-1; lacking DNA, the TRBD1 call made by TCRdb goes unchecked. The CDR3 runs to 15 residues. Per germline, CDR1 DFQATT and CDR2 SNEGSKA (reference sequence). The CDR3 region is CSAAPREWSYNEQFF.

The chain combines TRBV13 with TRBJ2-7; TCRdb proposes TRBD1, but this gene call is untestable without DNA. Germline V lookup: CDR1 PRHDT, CDR2 FYEKMQ (reference sequence). The CDR3 is made up of 16 amino acids. This CDR3 is CASSPNPGQGVYEQYF.

The chain uses TRBV4-3 and TRBJ1-4; TCRdb gives TRBD1 as the D gene, but with no DNA this cannot be confirmed. This CDR3 region has 16 residues. Germline CDR1 and CDR2: LGHNA and YSLEER. CDR3 residues: CASSQDVGGGVEKLFF.

CDR3 sequence reads: CASSLRGRFYEQYF. The chain is built from TRBV5-6 and TRBJ2-7; there is no DNA to check the TCRdb D call of TRBD1. From germline, CDR1 is SGHDT and CDR2 YYEEEE. This CDR3 comprises 14 residues.

The rearrangement joins TRBV3-1 to TRBJ2-7. In germline, CDR1 is LGHDT, CDR2 YNNKEL (reference sequence). The CDR3 loop spans 12 amino acids. The CDR3 here is CASSQDLYEQYF.

The rearrangement joins TRBV6-4 to TRBJ1-2; as DNA is missing, the TRBD1 call by TCRdb cannot be tested. The CDR3 extends over 15 amino acids. Germline V gene data show CDR1 as MRHNA and CDR2 as SNTAGT. The CDR3 region is CASRVHRAANYGYTF.

This rearrangement joins TRBV3-1 to TRBJ2-7; the D gene TCRdb calls, TRBD1, cannot be checked with no DNA. The CDR3 extends over 16 amino acids. Germline V gene data show CDR1 as LGHDT and CDR2 as YNNKEL (reference sequence). The CDR3 spells CASSQDWDRDSYEQYF.

This clonotype registers large by frequency. This chain uses TRBV4-3 with TRBJ2-5. There are 15 residues in the CDR3. Germline CDR1 is LGHNA and CDR2 is YSLEER. Here the CDR3 reads CASSQDAGYQETQYF.

The V gene is TRBV6-2 or TRBV6-3, the J gene TRBJ2-3; TCRdb lists TRBD1, though no DNA is available to test this call. This CDR3 comprises 16 residues. Germline V gene lookup returns CDR1 MNHEY and CDR2 SVGEGT. Here the CDR3 reads CASSYSGTDRRDTQYF.